The 20 T cell receptor beta chains reported below all come from one sample, sequenced in a study of graft-versus-host responses after intestinal transplantation. These receptors have no identified antigens. Sequenced by immunoSEQ multiplex PCR; TCRdb stores in-frame clones only, minus some. The sample has tens of thousands of clones, roughly 91% seen once. The sequencing used unstimulated CD4+ T cells sorted from spleen or lymph node cells, collected before intestinal transplant. These receptors came from a human donor who received an intestinal transplant.

The rearrangement links TRBV6-5 to TRBJ1-6; D is perhaps TRBD1 (6 bases). The CDR3 sequence is 15 residues long. V lost 1 base and J 9 bases, leaving 13 bases between the germline ends. Germline CDR1 MNHEY, CDR2 SVGAGI. CDR3 sequence reads: CASSYWGHEASPLHF. Here the CDR3 DNA reads TGTGCCAGCAGTTACTGGGGACATGAAGCTTCACCCCTCCACTTT.

The rearrangement joins TRBV7-3 to TRBJ2-1, with D perhaps TRBD1 (6 bases). The V end lost 1 base, the J end lost 13 bases, and 14 bases lay between the germline ends. The CDR3 has 13 amino acids. CDR1 and CDR2 from the germline V gene are SGHTA and FQGTGA. In DNA form, the CDR3 reads TGTGCCAGCAGCTTAAAGCCTCGGACAGACCAGTTCTTC. Amino acid sequence: CASSLKPRTDQFF. The entire variable domain, with the rest obtained from reference TRBV7-3 and TRBJ2-1, is as follows: GAGVSQTPSNKVTEKGKYVELRCDPISGHTALYWYRQSLGQGPEFLIYFQGTGAADDSGLPNDRFFAVRPEGSVSTLKIQRTERGDSAVYLCASSLKPRTDQFFGPGTRLTVL.

This rearrangement joins TRBV14 to TRBJ1-1, with D possibly matching TRBD1 (5 bases). This CDR3 spans 13 amino acids. Trimming cost V 4 bases and J 5 bases, with 11 bases left between them. Germline-derived CDR1 and CDR2 are SGHDN and FVKESK. As DNA, the CDR3 is TGTGCCAGCAGCCCGCGGGGGGGGACTGAAGCTTTCTTT. Translating gives CASSPRGGTEAFF.

The V and J genes are TRBV12-5 and TRBJ1-3; D gene unclear. The CDR3 consists of 13 residues. Deletions cut 4 bases from V and 6 bases from J, with 10 bases between. The germline CDR1 and CDR2 sequences are LGHNT and FRNRAP. DNA for the CDR3: TGTGCTAGTGGTTCCGACACCGTAAACACCATATATTTT. Its protein product is CASGSDTVNTIYF.

The genes are TRBV2 and TRBJ1-2; 7 bases map to TRBD1. This CDR3 is 18 amino acids long. CDR1 SNHLY and CDR2 FYNNEI come from the germline V gene. V dropped 0 bases and J dropped 2; count of bases not matched to a gene: 12. CDR3 bases: TGTGCCAGCAGTGAAGCTAGACAGGGTCAAGCCCAAAACTATGGCTACACCTTC. It codes for CASSEARQGQAQNYGYTF. The full variable domain, completed using reference TRBV2 and TRBJ1-2, is EPEVTQTPSHQVTQMGQEVILRCVPISNHLYFYWYRQILGQKVEFLVSFYNNEISEKSEIFDDQFSVERPDGSNFTLKIRSTKLEDSAMYFCASSEARQGQAQNYGYTFGSGTRLTVV.

This clone was observed once. The chain combines TRBV2 with TRBJ2-1; 10 nucleotides line up with TRBD1. Germline-derived CDR1 and CDR2 are SNHLY and FYNNEI. There are 15 residues in the CDR3. V shed 6 bases and J 1 base; nucleotides not matched to a gene: 3. DNA of the CDR3: TGTGCCAGCAGCGGGGGACAGGGGTCCTACAATGAGCAGTTCTTC. Its translation is CASSGGQGSYNEQFF.

This chain uses TRBV19 with TRBJ1-5; TRBD1 is a possible D gene (5 bases). The V gene's germline CDR1 is LNHDA and CDR2 SQIVND (reference sequence). V shed 4 bases and J shed 0 bases, with 16 bases lying between them. This CDR3 contains 17 residues. In nucleotides, the CDR3 is TGTGCCAGTAGTACTGTTGCCGGGGGAGATAGCAATCAGCCCCAGCATTTT. It encodes CASSTVAGGDSNQPQHF. The whole variable domain, remainder taken from reference TRBV19 and TRBJ1-5, is DGGITQSPKYLFRKEGQNVTLSCEQNLNHDAMYWYRQDPGQGLRLIYYSQIVNDFQKGDIAEGYSVSREKKESFPLTVTSAQKNPTAFYLCASSTVAGGDSNQPQHFGDGTRLSIL.

V and J are TRBV6-1 and TRBJ2-1; D possibly corresponds to TRBD2 (6 bases). There are 14 residues in the CDR3. The germline V gene has CDR1 MNHNS and CDR2 SASEGT. The V end was cut by 3 bases, the J end by 10 bases, with 16 bases between. The CDR3 sequence is CASSDFGGMGEQFF. The CDR3 nucleotides read TGTGCCAGCAGTGACTTTGGGGGGATGGGGGAGCAGTTCTTC.

A single count supports this clone. The rearrangement joins TRBV27 to TRBJ1-2; TRBD1 matches 7 bases. The V segment lost 6 bases and the J segment 8 bases; nucleotides outside the gene matches: 21. Per the germline V gene, CDR1 is MNHEY and CDR2 is SMNVEV (reference sequence). The CDR3 loop spans 17 amino acids. The CDR3 protein is CASRIGGRGAPGGGYTF. The DNA for the CDR3 is TGTGCCAGCAGAATAGGCGGCAGGGGGGCGCCCGGAGGGGGCTACACCTTC.

The chain recombines TRBV6-1 with TRBJ2-3; D may be TRBD1 (5 bases). Germline-derived CDR1 and CDR2 are MNHNS and SASEGT. CDR3 length: 15 amino acids. V dropped 2 bases and J dropped 2 bases, with 11 bases sitting between them. Written as DNA, the CDR3 is TGTGCCAGCAGTGAAAGGGGCAGGGACACAGATACGCAGTATTTT. As protein: CASSERGRDTDTQYF.

V gene TRBV30 combines with J gene TRBJ2-7; TRBD2 agrees at 15 bases. This CDR3 has 15 residues. V was pared by 1 base and J by 2 bases, with 0 bases of the junction left unmatched. Germline CDR1 is GTSNPN and CDR2 is SVGIG (reference sequence). This chain's CDR3 is CAWSGTSGGAYEQYF. The CDR3 DNA is TGTGCCTGGAGTGGGACTAGCGGGGGGGCCTACGAGCAGTACTTC.

The chain has TRBV6-1 and TRBJ1-5; unclear D gene. CDR1 is MNHNS and CDR2 is SASEGT in the germline V gene. The V gene lost 8 bases and the J gene lost 4 bases, with 12 bases spanning the gap. The CDR3 loop spans 13 amino acids. The CDR3 bases are TGTGCCAGCTCTGTTCTCGGGAATCAGCCCCAGCATTTT. This sequence encodes CASSVLGNQPQHF.

V usage is TRBV28 and J usage is TRBJ1-1; 8 positions match TRBD1. CDR3 size: 16 residues. V shed 0 bases, J shed 6 bases, and the junction held 9 bases outside the gene matches. CDR1 and CDR2 (germline): MDHEN, SYDVKM. The CDR3 sequence is CASSLWPGGGRAEAFF. The CDR3 DNA sequence: TGTGCCAGCAGTTTATGGCCAGGGGGCGGGCGCGCTGAAGCTTTCTTT.

This sequence joins TRBV5-1 and TRBJ2-4; 9 bases line up with TRBD1. Germline CDR1 reads SGHRS; CDR2 reads YFSETQ. Trimming cost V 3 bases and J 4 bases; bases outside gene matches: 5. The CDR3 is 15 amino acids. As DNA, the CDR3 is TGCGCCAGCAGCTCCGGACAGGGGATGAAAAACATTCAGTACTTC. It specifies CASSSGQGMKNIQYF.

The chain recombines TRBV27 with TRBJ2-7, with TRBD1 identical over 7 bases. The CDR3 extends over 18 amino acids. Germline CDR1 MNHEY, CDR2 SMNVEV (reference sequence). V trimming: 3 bases; J trimming: 0 bases; junction bases outside the gene matches: 14. CDR3 in amino acids: CASSFELLSGQSSYEQYF. DNA of the CDR3: TGTGCCAGCAGTTTCGAACTTTTATCGGGACAGAGCTCCTACGAGCAGTACTTC.

The chain is built from TRBV28 and TRBJ2-7; maybe TRBD1 (5 bases). This CDR3 contains 13 residues. V shed 2 bases and J shed 2 bases, with 7 bases lying between them. Germline loops: CDR1 MDHEN, CDR2 SYDVKM. CDR3 DNA sequence: TGTGCCAGCAGTTTAACAGGAACCTACGAGCAGTACTTC. Its translation: CASSLTGTYEQYF.

This clone was observed once. The gene calls are TRBV9 and TRBJ1-4, with TRBD1 matching over 8 bases. V lost 4 bases, J lost 3 bases, and 5 bases stayed unmatched. The CDR3 extends over 15 amino acids. The germline gives CDR1 SGDLS, CDR2 YYNGEE. The CDR3 protein is CASSPGDRPNEKLFF. Written as DNA, the CDR3 is TGTGCCAGCAGCCCAGGGGACAGGCCTAATGAAAAACTGTTTTTT.

The gene calls are TRBV15 and TRBJ2-3, with D tentatively TRBD2 (6 bases). V lost 5 bases and J lost 1, with 16 bases in between. CDR3 length: 16 amino acids. Per germline, CDR1 LNHNV and CDR2 YYDKDF (reference sequence). The CDR3 DNA follows: TGTGCCACCAGCGAGAGGGCCCCGGGGGGCACAGATACGCAGTATTTT. This sequence encodes CATSERAPGGTDTQYF.

The chain is built from TRBV5-1 and TRBJ2-1, with 7 bases identical to TRBD1. With V trimmed by 4 bases and J by 6 bases, 10 bases remained unmatched. This CDR3 is built from 15 residues. The germline gives CDR1 SGHRS, CDR2 YFSETQ. This chain's CDR3 is CASSSTGTATNEQFF. The CDR3 bases are TGCGCCAGCAGCAGTACCGGGACAGCCACCAATGAGCAGTTCTTC.

The CDR3: CASSGQFGEQYF. CDR3 coding DNA: TGTGCCAGCAGCGGACAGTTTGGCGAGCAGTACTTC. The chain uses TRBV27 and TRBJ2-7; tentative D call: TRBD1 (6 bases). CDR1 and CDR2 (germline): MNHEY, SMNVEV (reference sequence). This CDR3 spans 12 amino acids. The V gene lost 6 bases and the J gene lost 6 bases, with 12 bases spanning the gap.